The clone carrying this T cell receptor (beta chain) has more than one count but fewer than ten. Its target is not known. At the time of active disease, bone marrow was collected from every patient. These data originate in a study of read filtering for tumor transcriptome and immune sequencing. Study findings and constraints: IR-seq captured clonotypes deeper and more reliably than RNA-seq.

This library used 300 to 500 ng RNA and molecular barcoded adaptors spanning alpha/delta and beta/gamma chains. TCRdb reanalysed the reads using MiXCR and keeps one entry per CDR3 protein. The table has 130,000 or so distinct CDR3 sequences, about 13% seen once. Germline V gene lookup returns CDR1 LNHDA and CDR2 SQIVND (reference sequence). The length of the CDR3 is 16 residues. Trimming took off 6 bases at V and 3 bases at J, with 19 bases between the two ends. The sequence came from a donor at least 40 years old with multiple myeloma. The chain links TRBV19 to TRBJ2-3; possible D gene TRBD1, 5 bases. Sequencing used a population of CD138-negative cells sorted from bone marrow. In DNA form, the CDR3 reads TGTGCCAGTAGCTCACAGGTCGTGGTCGGGACAGATACGCAGTATTTT. Its protein product is CASSSQVVVGTDTQYF. The full variable domain, with the rest looked up from reference TRBV19 and TRBJ2-3, is DGGITQSPKYLFRKEGQNVTLSCEQNLNHDAMYWYRQDPGQGLRLIYYSQIVNDFQKGDIAEGYSVSREKKESFPLTVTSAQKNPTAFYLCASSSQVVVGTDTQYFGPGTRLTVL.